This record looks at one T cell receptor beta chain sequence and its context. The germline V gene has CDR1 MNHEY and CDR2 SVGAGI. V shed 6 bases and J shed 8 bases, with 14 bases lying between them. The CDR3 runs to 14 residues. The data belong to a study of blood T cell repertoires in COVID-19. Study-level information: The United States, Italy and Spain provided the acute and convalescent COVID-19 samples. The cDNA or gDNA used as material had been derived from T cells, B-cell-depleted T cells, or PBMCs.

As processed by the authors: It was from reference gene primer amplification that nucleated cell counts were estimated. Sequencing was performed with immunoSEQ multiplex PCR; in TCRdb, only in-frame clones are kept and a portion is missing. The V and J calls and the clone size are those of that table, but D and trimming were determined from the DNA. The table has a few hundred thousand clones, approximately 84% seen once. The sample consisted of peripheral blood. This clonotype was obtained from a woman aged 60-75 years with acute or convalescent COVID-19. The chain uses TRBV6-5 and TRBJ1-6; D ambiguous. CDR3 amino acids: CASRRNNRDSPLHF. The CDR3 bases are TGTGCCAGCAGGAGGAACAACCGGGATTCACCCCTCCACTTT.